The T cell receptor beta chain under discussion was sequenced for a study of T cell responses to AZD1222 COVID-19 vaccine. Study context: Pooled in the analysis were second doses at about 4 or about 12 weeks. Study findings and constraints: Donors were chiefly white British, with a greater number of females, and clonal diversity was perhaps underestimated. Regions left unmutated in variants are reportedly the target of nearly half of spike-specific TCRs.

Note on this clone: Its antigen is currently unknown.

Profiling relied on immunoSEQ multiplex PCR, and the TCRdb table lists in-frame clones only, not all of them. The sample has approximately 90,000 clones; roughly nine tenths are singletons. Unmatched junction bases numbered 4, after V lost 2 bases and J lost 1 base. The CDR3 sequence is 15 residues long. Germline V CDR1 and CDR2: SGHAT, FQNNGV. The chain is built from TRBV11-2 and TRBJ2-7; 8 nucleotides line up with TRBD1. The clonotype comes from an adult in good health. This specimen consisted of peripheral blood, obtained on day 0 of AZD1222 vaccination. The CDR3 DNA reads TGTGCCAGCAGCTTATTGACAGGGGAATCCTACGAGCAGTACTTC. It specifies CASSLLTGESYEQYF.